This note documents a single TCR beta chain sequence. In the original analysis: Amplification of reference gene primers provided the estimated nucleated cell counts. Some clones are missing from TCRdb's copy, which holds only in-frame ones; the method was immunoSEQ multiplex PCR. V, J and clone size are taken as reported in that table, and D and trimming were inferred from the DNA itself. Altogether 140,000 to 150,000 clones are present, around 80% being singletons, with the ten largest covering approximately 13%. These data belong to a study of blood T cell repertoires in COVID-19. About the study: T cells, B-cell-depleted T cells, or PBMCs supplied cDNA or gDNA.

The CDR3 length is 16 residues. Trimming cost V 6 bases and J 5 bases; bases outside gene matches: 15. CDR1 is SGHVS, CDR2 FQNEAQ, per germline. Sequenced input: peripheral blood. This clonotype was sampled from a man in his sixties with active or convalescent COVID-19. J is TRBJ2-7 and V is TRBV7-8, with 8 bases fitting TRBD1. CDR3 nucleotide sequence: TGTGCCAGCAGTCAAGGATCCGGGACAGGTGATCACGAGCAGTACTTC. It yields the protein CASSQGSGTGDHEQYF.